This T cell receptor (beta chain) was recorded in a study of blood T cell repertoires in COVID-19. Study at large: COVID-19 samples, acute and convalescent, were from the United States, Italy and Spain. The cDNA or gDNA used as material had been derived from T cells, B-cell-depleted T cells, or PBMCs.

In the original analysis: Amplification of reference gene primers provided the estimated nucleated cell counts. Assay used: immunoSEQ multiplex PCR; TCRdb lists only in-frame clones, some missing. The V and J calls and clone size are taken from that table; D and trimming were inferred from the DNA. This sample yields about 15,000 clones, of which around 90% are seen a single time; approximately 3.1% belongs to the top ten. The length of the CDR3 is 13 residues. Germline V gives CDR1 SGHNT, CDR2 YYREEE (reference sequence). V trimming: 4 bases; J trimming: 6 bases; junction bases outside the gene matches: 3.

The receptor comes from a human donor in a cohort sampled during active COVID-19. The sequencing sample was made of peripheral blood. The chain has TRBV5-4 and TRBJ1-1; 10 bases are shared with TRBD1. CDR3 in DNA: TGTGCCAGCAGCAGGGACAGGGGCCCTGAAGCTTTCTTT. This gives the protein CASSRDRGPEAFF.